This TCR beta chain is from a study of blood T cell repertoires in COVID-19. Study in general: COVID-19 samples from acute and convalescent phases originated in the United States, Italy and Spain. In each case, the material was cDNA or gDNA derived from T cells, B-cell-depleted T cells, or PBMCs.

This clone was counted once. In the original processing: Reference gene primers were amplified, and this amplification served to estimate nucleated cell counts. Assay used: immunoSEQ multiplex PCR; TCRdb lists only in-frame clones, some missing. V, J and clone size are those of that table, while D and trimming were read from the DNA. The table includes about 110,000 clones, 84% detected once. Germline assignment: CDR1 SEHNR and CDR2 FQNEAQ (reference sequence). The V and J ends lost 5 bases and 1 base, in that order; junction bases with no gene match: 11. This CDR3 spans 18 amino acids. Sequencing used peripheral blood. The sequence was collected from a human donor in a cohort sampled during active COVID-19. The chain uses TRBV7-9 and TRBJ2-2, with 9 nucleotides matching TRBD1. The CDR3 region is CASSMGQGPIGNTGELFF. The DNA for the CDR3 is TGTGCCAGCAGCATGGGACAGGGCCCGATTGGGAACACCGGGGAGCTGTTTTTT.